Here is one T cell receptor (beta chain) with its context. Its specificity is unknown. The record originates from a study of T cells in Graves' hyperthyroidism and ophthalmopathy. Study-wide results and limits: A model using 13 V-J features told ophthalmopathy apart from stable hyperthyroidism.

Amplification targeted TCR beta CDR3 regions from RNA transcripts. In the first-round RT-PCR of the TCR CDR3, the HTBI primer set was used. In TCRdb, the multiplex PCR reads were re-called with MiXCR into one record per CDR3 protein. The data contain roughly 500,000 distinct CDR3 sequences, 46% of them singletons. The source is an adult woman with Graves' disease, either hyperthyroidism or ophthalmopathy (not recorded which). Sequenced: peripheral blood or thyroid tissue (not recorded which).

The CDR3 DNA is TGCAGCGTTAGTCGCCCACGCCTCTATGGCTACACCTTC. Translation: CSVSRPRLYGYTF. This chain links TRBV29-1 with TRBJ1-2; D unresolved. The germline V gene has CDR1 SQVTM and CDR2 ANQGSEA. Trimming took 5 bases from V and 4 from J, leaving 14 bases between them. CDR3 length: 13 amino acids.